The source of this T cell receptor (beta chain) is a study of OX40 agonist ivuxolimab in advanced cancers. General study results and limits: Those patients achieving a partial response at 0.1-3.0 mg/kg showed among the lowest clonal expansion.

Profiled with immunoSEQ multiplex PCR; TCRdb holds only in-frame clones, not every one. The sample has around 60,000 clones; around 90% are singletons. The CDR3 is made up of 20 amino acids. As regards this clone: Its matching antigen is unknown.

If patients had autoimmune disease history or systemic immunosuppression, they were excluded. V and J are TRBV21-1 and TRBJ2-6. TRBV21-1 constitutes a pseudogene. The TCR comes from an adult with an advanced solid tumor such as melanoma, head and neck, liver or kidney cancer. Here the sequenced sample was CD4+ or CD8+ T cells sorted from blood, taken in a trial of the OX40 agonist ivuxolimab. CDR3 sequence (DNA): TGTGCCAGCAGCAAAGAAAGTGGTAGTGGCTCACCCTCTGGGGCCAACGTCCTGACTTTC. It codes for CASSKESGSGSPSGANVLTF.